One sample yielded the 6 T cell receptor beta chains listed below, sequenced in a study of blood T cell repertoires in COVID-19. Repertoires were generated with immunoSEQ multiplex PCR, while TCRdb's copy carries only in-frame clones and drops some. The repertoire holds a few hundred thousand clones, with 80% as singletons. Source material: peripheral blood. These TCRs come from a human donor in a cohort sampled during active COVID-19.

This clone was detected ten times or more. CDR3 coding DNA: TGTGCCAGCAGCGTTACAGGGCTGGGTGGCTACACCTTC. As protein: CASSVTGLGGYTF. This rearrangement joins TRBV9 to TRBJ1-2; a possible D gene is TRBD1 (6 bases). Germline assignment: CDR1 SGDLS and CDR2 YYNGEE. V was cut by 2 bases and J by 7 bases, with 12 bases left in between. This CDR3 contains 13 residues.

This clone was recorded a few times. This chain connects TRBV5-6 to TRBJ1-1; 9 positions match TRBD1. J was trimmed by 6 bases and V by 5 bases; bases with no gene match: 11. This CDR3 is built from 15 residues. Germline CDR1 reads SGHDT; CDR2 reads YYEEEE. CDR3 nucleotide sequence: TGTGCCAGCAGTTACGACAGGGGGAGAATCGCTGAAGCTTTCTTT. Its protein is CASSYDRGRIAEAFF.

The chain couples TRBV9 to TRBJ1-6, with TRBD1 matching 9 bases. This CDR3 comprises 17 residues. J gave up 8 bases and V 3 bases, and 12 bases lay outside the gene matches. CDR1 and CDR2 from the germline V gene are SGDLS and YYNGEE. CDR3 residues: CASSAPGTGSGDSPLHF. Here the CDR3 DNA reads TGTGCCAGCAGCGCACCCGGGACAGGGTCTGGAGATTCACCCCTCCACTTT.

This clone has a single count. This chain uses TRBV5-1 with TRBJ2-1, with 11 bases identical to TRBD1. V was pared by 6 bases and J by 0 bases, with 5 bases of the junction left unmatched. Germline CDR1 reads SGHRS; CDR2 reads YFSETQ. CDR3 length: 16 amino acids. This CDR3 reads CASTGTGGHSYNEQFF. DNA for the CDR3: TGCGCCAGCACCGGGACAGGGGGGCACTCCTACAATGAGCAGTTCTTC.

The CDR3 is CASSLPESPGSTDTQYF. DNA for the CDR3: TGTGCCAGCAGCCTACCCGAGAGCCCAGGGAGCACAGATACGCAGTATTTT. The rearrangement links TRBV7-9 to TRBJ2-3; perhaps TRBD1 as D (5 bases). Trimming shortened V by 5 bases and J by 0 bases, and 18 bases separated the two germline ends. The germline V gene encodes CDR1 SEHNR and CDR2 FQNEAQ (reference sequence). CDR3 size: 17 residues.

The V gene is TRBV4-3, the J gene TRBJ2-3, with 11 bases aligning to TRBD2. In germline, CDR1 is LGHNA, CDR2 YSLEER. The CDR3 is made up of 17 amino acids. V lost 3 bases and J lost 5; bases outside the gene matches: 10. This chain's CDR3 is CASSQELAGGPLDTQYF. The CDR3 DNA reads TGCGCCAGCAGCCAGGAGTTAGCGGGGGGGCCGTTAGATACGCAGTATTTT.